The 23 T cell receptor beta chains below all came from one sample that was sequenced in a study of shared clonotypes between healthy human individuals. Sequencing was performed with immunoSEQ multiplex PCR; in TCRdb, only in-frame clones are kept and a portion is missing. The data hold about 2.1 million clones, with just over 90% observed a single time. CD45RO-negative, CCR7-selected cells formed the naive CD8 fraction, which excluded terminally differentiated effector memory CD45RA+ cells. Sample: naive CD8+ T cells from PBMCs. The receptor set was obtained from a man between 18 and 35 years old in good health. Some clones in this sample may be carry-over from other donors' samples.

The gene calls are TRBV14 and TRBJ2-7; D is possibly TRBD1 (6 bases). The CDR3 runs to 18 residues. V lost 0 bases, J lost 0 bases, and 18 bases lay in between. In germline, CDR1 is SGHDN, CDR2 FVKESK. CDR3 sequence reads: CASSQDLGAGQNSYEQYF. In DNA form, the CDR3 reads TGTGCCAGCAGCCAAGATCTCGGGGCCGGACAGAACTCCTACGAGCAGTACTTC.

The chain combines TRBV5-8 with TRBJ2-7; possible D gene TRBD2, 6 bases. In germline, CDR1 is SGHTS, CDR2 YDEGEE. The CDR3 length is 18 residues. V was clipped by 0 bases and J by 5 bases, with 24 bases between them. The CDR3 protein is CASSLGVFGTDYVHEQYF. For the CDR3, the DNA is TGTGCCAGCAGCTTGGGTGTTTTCGGGACGGACTACGTCCACGAGCAGTACTTC.

This clone was recorded once. The chain is built from TRBV2 and TRBJ2-1; 7 positions match TRBD2. The CDR3 has 15 residues. J gave up 1 base and V 6 bases, and 6 bases lay outside the gene matches. Germline V lookup: CDR1 SNHLY, CDR2 FYNNEI. The DNA of the CDR3 is TGTGCCAGCAGGGATGAGCGGGGTTCCTACAATGAGCAGTTCTTC. Protein: CASRDERGSYNEQFF.

V gene TRBV21-1 combines with J gene TRBJ2-4; the D call TRBD2 from the table was never checked on the DNA. TRBV21-1 is tagged as a pseudogene. CDR3 length: 14 residues. The CDR3 nucleotides are TGTGCCAGCACCCCGGAGGGTTCGGGAAACATTCAGTACTTC. This gives the protein CASTPEGSGNIQYF.

The V and J genes are TRBV6-1 and TRBJ2-7; 15 nucleotides match TRBD2. This CDR3 region has 14 residues. Germline lookup yields CDR1 MNHNS and CDR2 SASEGT. Trimming took 6 bases from V and 5 from J; bases not matched to a gene: 2. CDR3 amino acids: CASRGLAGGDEQYF. For the CDR3, the DNA is TGTGCCAGCAGAGGACTAGCGGGAGGGGACGAGCAGTACTTC.

In its sample, this clone was seen a few times. The chain uses TRBV4-2 and TRBJ1-1; D remains unclear. V was shortened by 2 bases and J by 1 base, with 8 bases between the two germline ends. This CDR3 has 14 amino acids. Germline assignment: CDR1 LGHNA and CDR2 YNFKEQ. The CDR3 sequence is CASSQIQWNTEAFF. In DNA form, the CDR3 reads TGTGCCAGCAGCCAAATACAGTGGAACACTGAAGCTTTCTTT.

This clone was observed once. This chain connects TRBV27 to TRBJ2-3; TRBD2 is a possible D gene (5 bases). In germline, CDR1 is MNHEY, CDR2 SMNVEV (reference sequence). CDR3 length equals 14 residues. The V gene lost 2 bases and the J gene lost 2 bases, with 8 bases spanning the gap. Written as DNA, the CDR3 is TGTGCCAGCAGTTTACTAGCCATCACAGATACGCAGTATTTT. Protein product: CASSLLAITDTQYF.

This clone came up once. The V call is TRBV7-9, the J call TRBJ2-1; D is ambiguous. V gave up 4 bases and J gave up 10 bases, with 11 bases separating them. The CDR3 consists of 12 residues. Germline values: CDR1 SEHNR, CDR2 FQNEAQ (reference sequence). CDR3 sequence: CASSSSVEEQFF. In DNA form, the CDR3 reads TGTGCCAGCAGCTCTTCAGTGGAGGAGCAGTTCTTC.

The gene calls are TRBV6-1 and TRBJ1-1; 11 bases agree with TRBD1. There are 16 residues in the CDR3. V lost 3 bases to trimming and J lost 2 bases; unmatched junction nucleotides: 5. CDR1 MNHNS and CDR2 SASEGT come from the germline V gene. Here the CDR3 DNA reads TGTGCCAGCAGTGATGGACAGGGGGCCCCAAACACTGAAGCTTTCTTT. Translation: CASSDGQGAPNTEAFF.

The table lists this clone with a count of one. The genes are TRBV6-1 and TRBJ2-7, with TRBD2 matching 8 bases. Germline CDR1 and CDR2: MNHNS and SASEGT. V lost 4 bases, J lost 3 bases, and 8 bases stayed unmatched. This CDR3 is built from 15 residues. This chain's CDR3 is CASSVAGGNFYEQYF. CDR3 nucleotide sequence: TGTGCCAGCAGTGTGGCGGGAGGAAACTTCTACGAGCAGTACTTC.

The V call is TRBV4-2, the J call TRBJ2-7; the match to TRBD2 covers 7 bases. The CDR3 spans 14 residues. J was trimmed by 0 bases and V by 4 bases; bases with no gene match: 3. The germline V gene has CDR1 LGHNA and CDR2 YNFKEQ. The CDR3 region is CASSPRDYSYEQYF. The CDR3 DNA reads as TGTGCCAGCAGCCCCCGGGACTACTCCTACGAGCAGTACTTC.

The chain is built from TRBV7-9 and TRBJ1-1, with a tentative D call TRBD1 (6 bases). Per germline, CDR1 SEHNR and CDR2 FQNEAQ (reference sequence). This CDR3 region has 14 residues. Deletions cut 5 bases from V and 7 bases from J, with 17 bases between. Here the CDR3 DNA reads TGTGCCAGCAGCGGTAGGGGGGGATTATATGAAGCTTTCTTT. Translated, it gives CASSGRGGLYEAFF.

The rearrangement joins TRBV28 to TRBJ2-3; TRBD1 matches 9 bases. V lost 5 bases, J lost 2 bases, and 8 bases stayed unmatched. The germline V gene has CDR1 MDHEN and CDR2 SYDVKM. The CDR3 is made up of 16 amino acids. The CDR3: CASSHPGQGDTDTQYF. The CDR3 DNA reads TGTGCCAGCAGTCATCCGGGACAGGGTGACACAGATACGCAGTATTTT.

The CDR3 region is CASSVGLAGLNEQFF. Here the CDR3 DNA reads TGCGCCAGCAGCGTTGGACTAGCGGGATTGAATGAGCAGTTCTTC. This sequence joins TRBV5-1 and TRBJ2-1; 12 nucleotides align to TRBD2. The J segment lost 7 bases and the V segment lost 4 bases, leaving 6 bases of the junction unmatched. Germline V lookup: CDR1 SGHRS, CDR2 YFSETQ. The CDR3 runs to 15 residues. Full variable domain (missing parts from reference TRBV5-1 and TRBJ2-1): KAGVTQTPRYLIKTRGQQVTLSCSPISGHRSVSWYQQTPGQGLQFLFEYFSETQRNKGNFPGRFSGRQFSNSRSEMNVSTLELGDSALYLCASSVGLAGLNEQFFGPGTRLTVL.

The gene calls are TRBV2 and TRBJ2-1; 7 nucleotides line up with TRBD1. The V and J ends lost 5 bases and 1 base, in that order; junction bases with no gene match: 8. The CDR3 length is 16 residues. Germline CDR1 and CDR2: SNHLY and FYNNEI. In DNA, the CDR3 is TGTGCCAGCAGTCCTATAACAGGGGAGTCCTACAATGAGCAGTTCTTC. It yields the protein CASSPITGESYNEQFF.

The chain carries TRBV27 and TRBJ2-4; D may be TRBD1 or TRBD2 (5 bases each). The length of the CDR3 is 14 residues. The V end lost 1 base, the J end lost 8 bases, and 12 bases lay between the germline ends. Per the germline V gene, CDR1 is MNHEY and CDR2 is SMNVEV (reference sequence). The CDR3 reads CASSLLRGSDIQYF. The CDR3 DNA reads as TGTGCCAGCAGTTTATTACGGGGCTCGGACATTCAGTACTTC.

The chain has TRBV5-8 and TRBJ1-2; the match to TRBD1 covers 8 bases. The CDR3 extends over 15 amino acids. Germline loops: CDR1 SGHTS, CDR2 YDEGEE. With V trimmed by 2 bases and J by 3 bases, 6 bases remained unmatched. The CDR3 protein is CASSFTGQEDYGYTF. CDR3 DNA sequence: TGTGCCAGCAGCTTTACGGGACAGGAAGACTATGGCTACACCTTC.

The rearrangement joins TRBV11-2 to TRBJ2-7, with a weak D call TRBD2 (6 bases). Germline CDR1 reads SGHAT; CDR2 reads FQNNGV. This CDR3 comprises 14 residues. Trimming shortened V by 0 bases and J by 0 bases, and 6 bases separated the two germline ends. The CDR3 DNA sequence: TGTGCCAGCAGCTTAGAAGCGGGCTCCTACGAGCAGTACTTC. Translation gives CASSLEAGSYEQYF. The variable domain in full, with the rest retrieved from reference TRBV11-2 and TRBJ2-7, is EAGVAQSPRYKIIEKRQSVAFWCNPISGHATLYWYQQILGQGPKLLIQFQNNGVVDDSQLPKDRFSAERLKGVDSTLKIQPAKLEDSAVYLCASSLEAGSYEQYFGPGTRLTVT.

V is TRBV2 and J is TRBJ2-7; TRBD2 is a possible D gene (6 bases). CDR1 and CDR2 (germline): SNHLY, FYNNEI. There are 14 residues in the CDR3. Between the trimmed V and J ends, which lost 8 bases and 1 base, there was a span of 15 bases. The CDR3 sequence is CASWEDPGSYEQYF. CDR3 sequence (DNA): TGTGCCAGCTGGGAGGACCCAGGGTCCTACGAGCAGTACTTC.

In this sample, this clone turned up a few times. The chain combines TRBV29-1 with TRBJ2-2, with unresolved D. Germline lookup yields CDR1 SQVTM and CDR2 ANQGSEA. V lost 4 bases and J lost 5, with 5 bases in between. The CDR3 contains 11 residues. The CDR3 DNA reads TGCAGCGTTGGACGGACCGGGGAGCTGTTTTTT. Translation gives CSVGRTGELFF.

The J gene is TRBJ2-7, the V gene TRBV19, with 9 bases that match TRBD1. Trimming at V came to 3 bases and at J to 4 bases, leaving 7 bases not matched to a gene. This CDR3 comprises 15 residues. The germline CDR1 and CDR2 sequences are LNHDA and SQIVND (reference sequence). CDR3 nucleotides: TGTGCCAGTAGTATTGGGACAGGGAGTATTTACGAGCAGTACTTC. The encoded protein is CASSIGTGSIYEQYF.

The J gene is TRBJ1-4, the V gene TRBV18; perhaps TRBD1 as D (6 bases). This CDR3 has 14 residues. Germline V lookup: CDR1 KGHSH, CDR2 LQKENI. Trimming removed 6 bases from V and 7 bases from J, with 15 bases in between. The CDR3 loop is CASSSDRGGEKLFF. The CDR3 nucleotides are TGTGCCAGCTCTTCGGACAGAGGTGGTGAAAAACTGTTTTTT.

A remark on this clone: Other nucleotide sequences in the sample specify the same CDR3. The chain uses TRBV27 and TRBJ2-7; 9 nucleotides match TRBD1. Looked up from germline, CDR1 is MNHEY and CDR2 is SMNVEV (reference sequence). The V segment lost 2 bases and the J segment 4 bases; nucleotides outside the gene matches: 6. CDR3 length: 15 amino acids. The CDR3: CASSLIGTGRYEQYF. In nucleotides, the CDR3 is TGTGCCAGCAGTTTAATCGGGACAGGGAGGTACGAGCAGTACTTC.